The 24 T cell receptor beta chains in this list originate from one sample, sequenced in a study of CD8 T cells in Susac syndrome. When the RNA was reverse transcribed, random hexamers were used with an input of roughly 0.45 to 1 ug. One entry per CDR3 protein, called by TCRdb with MiXCR from the immunoSEQ multiplex PCR reads. The table records about 52,000 distinct CDR3 sequences, 93% of them present only once. Sequencing input: CD8+ T cells from PBMCs. The receptors were gathered from a human donor with multiple sclerosis.

J is TRBJ2-7 and V is TRBV5-1; no clear D gene. Per germline, CDR1 SGHRS and CDR2 YFSETQ. The germline V and J ends were trimmed by 2 bases and 4 bases, with 10 bases remaining between them. The CDR3 totals 13 residues. The CDR3 is CASSFGLGYEQYF. In DNA form, the CDR3 reads TGCGCCAGCAGCTTTGGCCTTGGATACGAGCAGTACTTC. Together with reference TRBV5-1 and TRBJ2-7, the CDR3 gives the full variable domain: KAGVTQTPRYLIKTRGQQVTLSCSPISGHRSVSWYQQTPGQGLQFLFEYFSETQRNKGNFPGRFSGRQFSNSRSEMNVSTLELGDSALYLCASSFGLGYEQYFGPGTRLTVT.

The V and J genes are TRBV7-9 and TRBJ2-7; D is unresolved. This CDR3 is built from 12 residues. V lost 1 base and J 7 bases, leaving 8 bases between the germline ends. Per the germline V gene, CDR1 is SEHNR and CDR2 is FQNEAQ (reference sequence). The CDR3 is CASSLGLGEQYF. The CDR3 nucleotides read TGTGCCAGCAGCTTAGGCCTCGGGGAGCAGTACTTC.

J is TRBJ1-1 and V is TRBV20-1; D is ambiguous. V lost 0 bases, J lost 7 bases, and 15 bases lay in between. The CDR3 covers 14 residues. Per germline, CDR1 DFQATT and CDR2 SNEGSKA (reference sequence). For the CDR3, the DNA is TGCAGTGCTAGAGAATGGACCCAACGGAGTGAAGCTTTCTTT. Translation gives CSAREWTQRSEAFF.

Only a few counts were recorded for this clonotype. The chain carries TRBV13 and TRBJ2-5; TRBD2 aligns across 8 bases. The V and J ends lost 5 bases and 3 bases, in that order; junction bases with no gene match: 14. The CDR3 has 17 amino acids. In germline, CDR1 is PRHDT, CDR2 FYEKMQ (reference sequence). The CDR3 nucleotides read TGTGCCAGCAGCCTTAGCGTCCCCTCCGGGGGGGAAGAGACCCAGTACTTC. Encoded protein: CASSLSVPSGGEETQYF. The variable domain in full, with the rest retrieved from reference TRBV13 and TRBJ2-5, is AAGVIQSPRHLIKEKRETATLKCYPIPRHDTVYWYQQGPGQDPQFLISFYEKMQSDKGSIPDRFSAQQFSDYHSELNMSSLELGDSALYFCASSLSVPSGGEETQYFGPGTRLLVL.

CDR3 sequence (DNA): TGTGCCAGCAGCTTAACCGCCGGGGAGCTGTTTTTT. Translating gives CASSLTAGELFF. The chain has TRBV7-2 and TRBJ2-2; D not resolved. Germline CDR1 reads SGHTA; CDR2 reads FQGNSA. Trimming shortened V by 2 bases and J by 6 bases, and 4 bases separated the two germline ends. The CDR3 length is 12 residues.

The sample holds a few counts of this clonotype. The chain couples TRBV4-3 to TRBJ1-2, with D perhaps TRBD1 (6 bases). CDR3 size: 16 residues. Germline-derived CDR1 and CDR2 are LGHNA and YSLEER. V lost 0 bases and J 8 bases, leaving 19 bases between the germline ends. In DNA, the CDR3 is TGCGCCAGCAGCCAAGACGAGGGGGTTCTCCAAGGGGGCTACACCTTC. This translates into CASSQDEGVLQGGYTF.

CDR3 amino acids: CASSLGGTGVYNEQFF. The CDR3 coding sequence is TGTGCCAGCAGTTTGGGGGGGACAGGGGTCTACAATGAGCAGTTCTTC. This chain links TRBV12-3 or TRBV12-4 with TRBJ2-1; 10 nucleotides align to TRBD1. The CDR3 runs to 16 residues. V lost 3 bases and J lost 3; bases outside the gene matches: 5.

The chain links TRBV20-1 to TRBJ2-2; D not certain. With 5 bases removed from V and 1 base from J, the gap between germline ends came to 8 bases. This CDR3 is built from 13 residues. CDR1 DFQATT and CDR2 SNEGSKA come from the germline V gene (reference sequence). CDR3 in DNA: TGCAGTGCTCAGCAGGAGAACACCGGGGAGCTGTTTTTT. This codes for CSAQQENTGELFF.

The rearrangement links TRBV2 to TRBJ1-1; D is uncertain. V lost 3 bases and J 0 bases, leaving 8 bases between the germline ends. The CDR3 is made up of 14 amino acids. Germline CDR1 and CDR2: SNHLY and FYNNEI. The CDR3 nucleotides are TGTGCCAGCAGTGATCCCGGGTTGAACACTGAAGCTTTCTTT. Translating it yields CASSDPGLNTEAFF. Looking up the rest from reference TRBV2 and TRBJ1-1 gives the full variable domain: EPEVTQTPSHQVTQMGQEVILRCVPISNHLYFYWYRQILGQKVEFLVSFYNNEISEKSEIFDDQFSVERPDGSNFTLKIRSTKLEDSAMYFCASSDPGLNTEAFFGQGTRLTVV.

This chain joins TRBV7-9 and TRBJ2-3; D possibly matches TRBD1 or TRBD2 (5 bases each). Germline V lookup: CDR1 SEHNR, CDR2 FQNEAQ (reference sequence). This CDR3 comprises 16 residues. Trimming cost V 5 bases and J 0 bases, with 15 bases left between them. CDR3 coding DNA: TGTGCCAGCAGCCCGGGGCCACTGGTTAGCACAGATACGCAGTATTTT. Its protein product is CASSPGPLVSTDTQYF.

In its sample, this clonotype was seen once. This chain uses TRBV27 with TRBJ2-5; 8 nucleotides line up with TRBD2. V shed 4 bases and J 5 bases; nucleotides not matched to a gene: 6. The CDR3 spans 14 residues. Germline lookup yields CDR1 MNHEY and CDR2 SMNVEV (reference sequence). The CDR3 here is CASSSAGGRETQYF. CDR3 bases: TGTGCCAGCAGTTCCGCGGGGGGCCGGGAGACCCAGTACTTC.

V gene TRBV4-2 combines with J gene TRBJ2-1; D call uncertain. The V end lost 1 base, the J end lost 4 bases, and 11 bases lay between the germline ends. The germline gives CDR1 LGHNA, CDR2 YNFKEQ. The CDR3 runs 15 residues. This chain's CDR3 is CASSQGLTTYNEQFF. CDR3 nucleotide sequence: TGTGCCAGCAGCCAAGGCCTTACAACTTACAATGAGCAGTTCTTC.

The chain employs TRBV29-1 and TRBJ2-2, with 9 bases identical to TRBD2. Germline lookup yields CDR1 SQVTM and CDR2 ANQGSEA. The CDR3 covers 16 residues. V was clipped by 6 bases and J by 3 bases; unmatched bases: 11. The CDR3 sequence: CSVQPLSGGYTGELFF. The CDR3 nucleotides read TGCAGCGTCCAACCCCTAAGCGGGGGGTACACCGGGGAGCTGTTTTTT.

This sequence joins TRBV11-1 and TRBJ1-1, with D possibly being TRBD1 (6 bases). This CDR3 spans 14 amino acids. The germline V and J ends were trimmed by 0 bases and 4 bases, with 9 bases remaining between them. The V gene's germline CDR1 is SGHAT and CDR2 FQDESV (reference sequence). CDR3: CASSLARGRTEAFF. The CDR3 bases are TGTGCCAGCAGCTTAGCTCGGGGGCGCACTGAAGCTTTCTTT. The full variable domain, in which reference TRBV11-1 and TRBJ1-1 provide the parts outside the CDR3, is EAEVAQSPRYKITEKSQAVAFWCDPISGHATLYWYRQILGQGPELLVQFQDESVVDDSQLPKDRFSAERLKGVDSTLKIQPAELGDSAMYLCASSLARGRTEAFFGQGTRLTVV.

The chain has TRBV6-2 or TRBV6-3 and TRBJ2-7, with D tentatively TRBD2 (5 bases). V shed 6 bases and J shed 3 bases, with 15 bases lying between them. CDR3 length equals 14 residues. Germline CDR1 and CDR2: MNHEY and SVGEGT. CDR3 loop: CASRSTEGSYEQYF. Written as DNA, the CDR3 is TGTGCCAGCAGAAGCACAGAAGGGAGCTACGAGCAGTACTTC.

This chain connects TRBV7-9 to TRBJ1-2; D call uncertain. The CDR3 totals 17 residues. CDR1 and CDR2 from the germline V gene are SEHNR and FQNEAQ (reference sequence). V shed 3 bases and J shed 0 bases, with 17 bases lying between them. CDR3 residues: CASSFSVRGPSNYGYTF. CDR3 coding DNA: TGTGCCAGCAGCTTCTCCGTCAGAGGGCCATCTAACTATGGCTACACCTTC.

The CDR3 loop reads CASRYNNEQFF. The DNA for the CDR3 is TGTGCCAGCAGGTACAACAATGAGCAGTTCTTC. The rearrangement joins TRBV5-6 to TRBJ2-1; D unclear. The germline gives CDR1 SGHDT, CDR2 YYEEEE. The V end lost 5 bases, the J end lost 5 bases, and 5 bases lay between the germline ends. The CDR3 consists of 11 residues. The whole variable domain, filled in from reference TRBV5-6 and TRBJ2-1, reads DAGVTQSPTHLIKTRGQQVTLRCSPKSGHDTVSWYQQALGQGPQFIFQYYEEEERQRGNFPDRFSGHQFPNYSSELNVNALLLGDSALYLCASRYNNEQFFGPGTRLTVL.

The CDR3: CSARTGTGNGYTF. The DNA for the CDR3 is TGCAGTGCTAGAACCGGGACAGGGAACGGCTACACCTTC. This rearrangement joins TRBV20-1 to TRBJ1-2, with TRBD1 identical over 9 bases. CDR1 DFQATT and CDR2 SNEGSKA come from the germline V gene (reference sequence). Trimming took 2 bases from V and 8 from J; bases not matched to a gene: 6. The CDR3 covers 13 residues.

The chain is built from TRBV4-3 and TRBJ2-1; weak D call: TRBD2 (7 bases). Trimming left V 3 bases short and J 0 bases short, with 12 bases between. CDR3 length: 16 residues. Germline CDR1 reads LGHNA; CDR2 reads YSLEER. The CDR3 DNA reads as TGCGCCAGCAGCCAGGGAGGGGGGGGCTCCTACAATGAGCAGTTCTTC. This encodes CASSQGGGGSYNEQFF.

This chain links TRBV18 with TRBJ2-5; D is tentatively TRBD1 or TRBD2 (5 bases each). This CDR3 contains 16 residues. V lost 6 bases and J 8 bases, leaving 25 bases between the germline ends. Germline CDR1 reads KGHSH; CDR2 reads LQKENI. The DNA for the CDR3 is TGTGCCAGCTCGTACCGGGACCAGGGTAGGATAGACACCCAGTACTTC. Its translation: CASSYRDQGRIDTQYF.

The genes are TRBV28 and TRBJ1-1; 8 bases line up with TRBD1. V lost 5 bases and J lost 9; bases outside the gene matches: 17. CDR1 is MDHEN and CDR2 is SYDVKM in the germline V gene. This CDR3 is 16 amino acids long. The CDR3, as DNA: TGTGCCAGCAGTCCCAACATATGGGACAGGAGACCCCAAGCTTTCTTT. Encoded protein: CASSPNIWDRRPQAFF.

The genes are TRBV6-2 or TRBV6-3 and TRBJ1-1; D is unresolved. CDR1 MNHEY and CDR2 SVGEGT come from the germline V gene. The V and J ends lost 0 bases and 4 bases respectively, with 12 bases between them. This CDR3 has 15 residues. The CDR3 loop reads CASSYSSTGGTEAFF. CDR3 in DNA: TGTGCCAGCAGTTACTCGAGCACGGGAGGCACTGAAGCTTTCTTT.

V gene TRBV29-1 combines with J gene TRBJ1-2; no clear D. Trimming took 0 bases from V and 5 from J, leaving 13 bases between them. This CDR3 has 14 amino acids. CDR1 and CDR2 from the germline V gene are SQVTM and ANQGSEA. This CDR3 reads CSVEDGREEYGYTF. The CDR3, as DNA: TGCAGCGTTGAAGACGGGCGGGAGGAATATGGCTACACCTTC. The variable domain in full, completed from reference TRBV29-1 and TRBJ1-2, reads SAVISQKPSRDICQRGTSLTIQCQVDSQVTMMFWYRQQPGQSLTLIATANQGSEATYESGFVIDKFPISRPNLTFSTLTVSNMSPEDSSIYLCSVEDGREEYGYTFGSGTRLTVV.

The genes are TRBV4-3 and TRBJ1-4; D perhaps matches TRBD1 (5 bases). The V gene's germline CDR1 is LGHNA and CDR2 YSLEER. V was shortened by 3 bases and J by 10 bases, with 21 bases between the two germline ends. There are 16 residues in the CDR3. CDR3 residues: CASSQGREGLGGKLFF. The DNA of the CDR3 is TGCGCCAGCAGCCAGGGTCGGGAGGGGCTTGGGGGAAAACTGTTTTTT.